The 26 T cell receptor beta chains in this list originate from one sample, sequenced in a study of cytomegalovirus exposure and HLA in healthy donors. Vbeta (60) and Jbeta (13) primers were used in the PCR. The method was immunoSEQ multiplex PCR; TCRdb's version includes in-frame clones alone and lacks a portion of them. The sample carries 95,000 to 110,000 clones, roughly 80% recorded once. Input material: PBMCs. The receptors shown here come from a man aged 30 to 39 in good health and CMV-seronegative.

The rearrangement joins TRBV19 to TRBJ2-1, with 7 bases lining up with TRBD2. Germline loops: CDR1 LNHDA, CDR2 SQIVND (reference sequence). CDR3 length: 13 amino acids. V was clipped by 4 bases and J by 8 bases; unmatched bases: 5. CDR3 nucleotides: TGTGCCAGTAGTAGTGTAGCGGGTGATGAGCAGTTCTTC. It codes for CASSSVAGDEQFF.

The chain links TRBV5-1 to TRBJ1-1, with TRBD1 as a possible D gene (6 bases). Germline CDR1 SGHRS, CDR2 YFSETQ. V gave up 6 bases and J gave up 4 bases, with 16 bases separating them. This CDR3 is built from 14 residues. The CDR3 loop reads CASNYDRLGTEAFF. The CDR3 bases are TGCGCCAGCAACTATGACAGGCTGGGCACTGAAGCTTTCTTT.

The rearrangement links TRBV4-2 to TRBJ2-3; 10 bases fit TRBD2. Germline CDR1 reads LGHNA; CDR2 reads YNFKEQ. This CDR3 comprises 16 residues. With 3 bases clipped from V and 2 bases from J, the junction kept 5 bases outside the gene matches. This CDR3 reads CASSHLTSGDTDTQYF. In DNA, the CDR3 is TGTGCCAGCAGCCACCTTACTAGCGGGGACACAGATACGCAGTATTTT.

This rearrangement joins TRBV15 to TRBJ2-1; the match to TRBD1 covers 7 bases. J was trimmed by 6 bases and V by 4 bases; bases with no gene match: 9. CDR1 LNHNV and CDR2 YYDKDF come from the germline V gene (reference sequence). CDR3 length: 15 residues. CDR3 residues: CATSMLAPGGNEQFF. The DNA of the CDR3 is TGTGCCACCAGCATGCTGGCACCAGGGGGCAATGAGCAGTTCTTC.

This sequence joins TRBV29-1 and TRBJ2-3; 10 positions agree with TRBD1. The CDR3 runs 19 residues. Germline loops: CDR1 SQVTM, CDR2 ANQGSEA. The ends lost 7 bases at V and 3 bases at J; junction bases unmatched: 22. This chain's CDR3 is CSDGAERVGDRGLTDTQYF. The CDR3 DNA is TGCAGCGACGGAGCAGAAAGGGTAGGCGACAGGGGGCTGACAGATACGCAGTATTTT.

This clone was counted a single time. The rearrangement uses TRBV29-1 and TRBJ1-2; 7 nucleotides agree with TRBD1. V lost 7 bases to trimming and J lost 3 bases; unmatched junction nucleotides: 5. CDR1 and CDR2 from the germline V gene are SQVTM and ANQGSEA. This CDR3 spans 12 amino acids. CDR3 bases: TGCAGCGACGAGCAGGGGGACTATGGCTACACCTTC. Translated: CSDEQGDYGYTF. Looking up the rest from reference TRBV29-1 and TRBJ1-2 gives the full variable domain: SAVISQKPSRDICQRGTSLTIQCQVDSQVTMMFWYRQQPGQSLTLIATANQGSEATYESGFVIDKFPISRPNLTFSTLTVSNMSPEDSSIYLCSDEQGDYGYTFGSGTRLTVV.

V is TRBV11-2 and J is TRBJ2-3, with 7 bases fitting TRBD1. The junction had 7 bases not matched to a gene; V was cut back by 7 bases and J by 0 bases. The germline V gene encodes CDR1 SGHAT and CDR2 FQNNGV. CDR3 length: 15 amino acids. The chain's CDR3 is CASTYGTASTDTQYF. The CDR3 nucleotides are TGTGCCAGCACCTACGGGACAGCTAGCACAGATACGCAGTATTTT.

About this clone itself: Different DNA sequences within this sample yield the same CDR3. The V gene is TRBV2, the J gene TRBJ2-3; D may be TRBD1 (6 bases). V lost 6 bases and J lost 5, with 9 bases in between. The CDR3 runs 12 residues. Germline V gene lookup returns CDR1 SNHLY and CDR2 FYNNEI. This CDR3 is CASRQQGDTQYF. The CDR3 region has the DNA TGTGCCAGCAGACAACAGGGAGATACGCAGTATTTT.

The gene calls are TRBV13 and TRBJ2-5; D is tentatively TRBD1 or TRBD2 (6 bases each). From germline, CDR1 is PRHDT and CDR2 FYEKMQ (reference sequence). Trimming shortened V by 4 bases and J by 5 bases, and 20 bases separated the two germline ends. The CDR3 covers 16 residues. The CDR3 sequence is CASSSGGTQAAETQYF. CDR3 sequence (DNA): TGTGCCAGCAGCTCAGGAGGGACACAGGCCGCCGAGACCCAGTACTTC.

The CDR3: CASSRSRGSPGEQYF. CDR3 DNA: TGTGCCAGCAGCCGGAGCCGCGGGAGCCCGGGGGAGCAGTACTTC. This chain connects TRBV11-2 to TRBJ2-7, with 7 bases fitting TRBD2. J gave up 7 bases and V 5 bases, and 14 bases lay outside the gene matches. CDR1 SGHAT and CDR2 FQNNGV come from the germline V gene. CDR3 size: 15 residues.

The chain uses TRBV28 and TRBJ1-4; D is unresolved. V gave up 2 bases and J gave up 0 bases, with 7 bases separating them. This CDR3 region has 15 residues. From germline, CDR1 is MDHEN and CDR2 SYDVKM. CDR3 residues: CASSLAAATNEKLFF. Here the CDR3 DNA reads TGTGCCAGCAGTTTAGCGGCTGCAACTAATGAAAAACTGTTTTTT. The full variable domain, rest sourced from reference TRBV28 and TRBJ1-4, is DVKVTQSSRYLVKRTGEKVFLECVQDMDHENMFWYRQDPGLGLRLIYFSYDVKMKEKGDIPEGYSVSREKKERFSLILESASTNQTSMYLCASSLAAATNEKLFFGSGTQLSVL.

The gene calls are TRBV7-9 and TRBJ1-1; 7 bases agree with TRBD1. The CDR3 is made up of 15 amino acids. Germline values: CDR1 SEHNR, CDR2 FQNEAQ (reference sequence). Trimming cost V 5 bases and J 0 bases; bases outside gene matches: 6. DNA of the CDR3: TGTGCCAGCAGCCAGATGACAGGGATGAACACTGAAGCTTTCTTT. Protein product: CASSQMTGMNTEAFF.

The chain links TRBV11-2 to TRBJ2-7, with D perhaps matching TRBD2 (7 bases). CDR3 length: 14 amino acids. The V end lost 5 bases, the J end lost 6 bases, and 17 bases lay between the germline ends. The germline V gene encodes CDR1 SGHAT and CDR2 FQNNGV. The CDR3 nucleotides read TGTGCCAGCAGCCCTGGGGGGGGCCGGGCCGAGCAGTACTTC. Residues: CASSPGGGRAEQYF.

The chain combines TRBV5-1 with TRBJ1-2; D not certain. The CDR3 runs to 12 residues. Trimming shortened V by 0 bases and J by 8 bases, and 8 bases separated the two germline ends. CDR1 and CDR2 (germline): SGHRS, YFSETQ. CDR3 region: CASSLAGRGYTF. The CDR3 coding sequence is TGCGCCAGCAGCTTGGCAGGTCGCGGCTACACCTTC.

The chain couples TRBV7-4 to TRBJ2-3, with 9 bases fitting TRBD2. Germline loops: CDR1 SGHVT, CDR2 SQSDAQ. The CDR3 spans 15 residues. V shed 3 bases and J 3 bases; nucleotides not matched to a gene: 4. The CDR3 DNA follows: TGTGCCAGCAGCTTCTTCGCGGGAGGGACAGATACGCAGTATTTT. Protein product: CASSFFAGGTDTQYF.

The rearrangement uses TRBV7-3 and TRBJ2-1, with a possible D match to TRBD2 (5 bases). CDR3 length: 13 amino acids. V lost 5 bases and J 9 bases, leaving 14 bases between the germline ends. CDR1 SGHTA and CDR2 FQGTGA come from the germline V gene. In DNA form, the CDR3 reads TGTGCCAGCAGCCGCCGGGAAGTGGGTGAGCAGTTCTTC. Residues: CASSRREVGEQFF. Filled out from reference TRBV7-3 and TRBJ2-1, the complete variable domain reads GAGVSQTPSNKVTEKGKYVELRCDPISGHTALYWYRQSLGQGPEFLIYFQGTGAADDSGLPNDRFFAVRPEGSVSTLKIQRTERGDSAVYLCASSRREVGEQFFGPGTRLTVL.

V usage is TRBV5-4 and J usage is TRBJ2-3, with D possibly TRBD2 on 5 matching bases. CDR1 is SGHNT, CDR2 YYREEE, per germline (reference sequence). This CDR3 comprises 16 residues. Between the trimmed V and J ends, which lost 4 bases and 0 bases, there was a span of 15 bases. In nucleotides, the CDR3 is TGTGCCAGCAGCGGCCAAGCGGAAGCTAGCACAGATACGCAGTATTTT. This gives the protein CASSGQAEASTDTQYF.

The chain links TRBV27 to TRBJ1-2; 7 bases match TRBD1. With V trimmed by 3 bases and J by 6 bases, 4 bases remained unmatched. The CDR3 extends over 13 amino acids. Germline assignment: CDR1 MNHEY and CDR2 SMNVEV (reference sequence). The CDR3 DNA reads TGTGCCAGCAGTTTCACTACAGGGGATGGCTACACCTTC. Translation: CASSFTTGDGYTF.

The chain employs TRBV6-1 and TRBJ1-4; TRBD1 matches 7 bases. The CDR3 has 14 residues. V was clipped by 6 bases and J by 5 bases; unmatched bases: 6. Germline lookup yields CDR1 MNHNS and CDR2 SASEGT. DNA of the CDR3: TGTGCCAGCAGCCGGGACAGTGAAAATGAAAAACTGTTTTTT. It specifies CASSRDSENEKLFF.

The J gene is TRBJ1-2, the V gene TRBV15; D call uncertain. Trimming removed 8 bases from V and 8 bases from J, with 9 bases in between. Germline V lookup: CDR1 LNHNV, CDR2 YYDKDF (reference sequence). The CDR3 runs to 10 residues. CDR3: CATEIWGYTF. CDR3 DNA sequence: TGTGCCACCGAGATTTGGGGCTACACCTTC.

This chain joins TRBV7-9 and TRBJ2-7; tentatively, D is TRBD2 (6 bases). The CDR3 contains 12 residues. Deletions cut 0 bases from V and 6 bases from J, with 6 bases between. The V gene's germline CDR1 is SEHNR and CDR2 FQNEAQ (reference sequence). CDR3 region: CASSLAGGEQYF. CDR3 coding DNA: TGTGCCAGCAGCTTAGCGGGAGGCGAGCAGTACTTC. The variable domain in full, with the rest retrieved from reference TRBV7-9 and TRBJ2-7, is DTGVSQNPRHKITKRGQNVTFRCDPISEHNRLYWYRQTLGQGPEFLTYFQNEAQLEKSRLLSDRFSAERPKGSFSTLEIQRTEQGDSAMYLCASSLAGGEQYFGPGTRLTVT.

The chain is built from TRBV27 and TRBJ2-7; D ambiguous. Germline V CDR1 and CDR2: MNHEY, SMNVEV (reference sequence). Between the trimmed V and J ends, which lost 0 bases and 2 bases, there was a span of 5 bases. The CDR3 spans 13 residues. Written as DNA, the CDR3 is TGTGCCAGCAGTTTATCTTCTGCCTACGAGCAGTACTTC. It codes for CASSLSSAYEQYF.

The rearrangement uses TRBV4-1 and TRBJ2-2; TRBD1 might be the D (5 bases). Per germline, CDR1 MGHRA and CDR2 YSYEKL. The V gene lost 0 bases and the J gene lost 6 bases, with 14 bases spanning the gap. CDR3 length equals 16 residues. The CDR3 reads CASSQDSARASGELFF. CDR3 sequence (DNA): TGCGCCAGCAGCCAAGATTCGGCCAGGGCGTCCGGGGAGCTGTTTTTT.

This chain connects TRBV29-1 to TRBJ2-2; 8 bases are a match to TRBD1. The CDR3 is made up of 15 amino acids. J was trimmed by 7 bases and V by 5 bases; bases with no gene match: 12. Germline lookup yields CDR1 SQVTM and CDR2 ANQGSEA. The DNA of the CDR3 is TGCAGCGTTTCGCGGACAGGGCTTTCCGGCGGGGAGCTGTTTTTT. Its translation: CSVSRTGLSGGELFF.

J is TRBJ1-1 and V is TRBV10-3; 8 bases are a match to TRBD1. CDR3 size: 15 residues. J lost 1 base, V lost 4 bases, and 5 bases had no gene match. CDR1 is ENHRY and CDR2 is SYGVKD in the germline V gene. The CDR3 spells CAISARGTGNTEAFF. The CDR3 DNA follows: TGTGCCATCAGTGCCAGAGGGACAGGGAACACTGAAGCTTTCTTT.

This clone was detected once. The chain combines TRBV15 with TRBJ2-7, with D maybe TRBD1 (5 bases). CDR1 LNHNV and CDR2 YYDKDF come from the germline V gene (reference sequence). Trimming pared 2 bases from V and 0 bases from J, leaving 14 bases between. The CDR3 extends over 16 amino acids. This chain's CDR3 is CATSRHQPDTSYEQYF. The CDR3 bases are TGTGCCACCAGCAGACACCAACCGGACACCTCCTACGAGCAGTACTTC.